This T cell receptor (beta chain) was found in a study of shared clonotypes between healthy human individuals (dated by TCRdb to about 2020). About the full investigation: The cohort comprised two women and three men aged 18 to 49 years. The study deeply sequenced blood TCR repertoires of about five healthy adults to estimate repertoire size and the extent of clonotype sharing between individuals. Per donor, three plates each were used for CD4 naive and CD4 memory, two for CD8 naive, and one for CD8 memory. To increase sequencing depth and limit assay-specific biases, TCR repertoire library preparation and sequencing were carried out by different laboratories using diverse techniques. Each donor's leukapheresis produced roughly between roughly 0.85 and 9.5 billion PBMCs.

Healthy HIV-negative adults with no recently reported acute infections or vaccinations were included as donors. All donors were Caucasian adults living in Nashville, Tennessee, USA. CD4+ T cells were enriched by magnetic negative selection, after which naive cells were positively selected on CD45RA and the negative fraction was taken as the memory subset. After blood collection by leukapheresis, PBMCs were isolated using Ficoll-Histopaque density gradient centrifugation and then cryopreserved in the vapor phase of liquid nitrogen. Purity and quantity of every magnetically sorted T cell population were checked by analytical flow cytometry. From each sorted fraction, genomic DNA was isolated and quantified by UV absorbance on a Nanodrop 2000c. Broader findings and caveats from the paper: Pairwise subsampling indicated that sequencing depth was expected to affect the degree of clonotype sharing among donors. Across a few donors, approximately 5% of naive CD4, more than 3% of naive CD8, under 2.5% of memory CD4, and 0.3% to 0.45% of memory CD8 clonotypes were shared. Higher generation probabilities were observed for clonotypes shared by all four sorted-subset donors than for non-shared clonotypes. Only blood was sampled, and tissue TCR repertoires likely differ from those in blood. Incomplete sequencing was indicated by rarefaction of sorted-subset datasets, despite the large sequencing depth. Larger estimated clonotype richness was generally found for naive subsets than for memory subsets. The genetic and exposure-history diversity represented was limited by the small number of donors.

Comments on this clone: It lacks a known antigen. Base qualities are missing; no much larger clone stands one base away.

Measured from the cysteine to the phenylalanine, the CDR3 is 17 residues long. Only the CDR3 region is kept as DNA, spanning 51 bases read in frame from base 1. CDR1 MDHEN and CDR2 SYDVKM are derived from the germline V gene. The V and J ends are trimmed by 3 bases and 2 bases, leaving 16 bases between them. TCR CDR3 regions were amplified from genomic DNA by multiplex PCR using the deep immunoSEQ assay. Extracted genomic DNA from each cell subset was spread evenly across all wells of several immunoSEQ 96-well plates, with each plate serving as a replicate. For sorted subsets, roughly 200 ng of genomic DNA, equivalent to roughly 30,000 T cell genomes, went into each replicate PCR. The purified libraries were quantified using a Qubit 3.0 fluorometer, sized with a Bioanalyzer 2100, and then quantified again using the KAPA Library Quantification kit. A separate single-read 150-cycle Illumina NextSeq 550 flow cell was used to sequence each immunoSEQ 96-well plate. The published analysis was carried out like this. Because the immunoSEQ output held only junctional sequences and lacked quality scores, the filtering could not match the filtering applied to full-length reads. To assign V/J genes and CDR3, sequences were annotated against IMGT germline references using PyIR, a Python wrapper for IgBLAST v1.9. Reads were filtered out if the reads had weak V/J assignments (E-value above 1e-6), no CDR3, stop codons, out-of-frame junctions, or ambiguous translated residues. V3J clonotypes were defined as sequences sharing the same inferred V gene, J gene, and CDR3 amino acid sequence. Percentage overlap between repertoires was computed as shared unique clonotypes divided by the size of the smaller repertoire. RTK rarefaction, the Chao1 estimator, and Recon v2.1 estimates of unobserved clonotypes were used to assess repertoire richness. Generation probabilities were computed with OLGA for all TCRbeta clonotypes obtained by the gDNA method from several donors. The source is immuneACCESS, and TCRdb retained only in-frame sequences with V and J called. Part of the clones is not carried over; for the studies checked, unresolved V genes explain less than half of this, and the remainder is unexplained. V and J calls and clone size are as listed in that table; D and trimming were resolved from the DNA. Across this sample there are around 510,000 clones, with 95% to 97% seen only once. About 0.068% of the sample rests with the top ten.

The clonotype comes from a woman aged 25 to 39 in good health. The sequence joins TRBV28 to TRBJ2-2; tentative D gene TRBD2, with 6 bases matching. The sequenced material came from naive CD4+ T cells sorted from blood. What the cell subset or site label conveys for this sample: CD45RA+ positively selected. The nucleotide sequence is TGTGCCAGCAGTTTTGGATTTGGTAGCGGTAACACCGGGGAGCTGTTTTTT. This sequence encodes CASSFGFGSGNTGELFF.